The rows below give T cell receptor beta chains drawn from one sample of a study of T cell responses to AZD1222 COVID-19 vaccine. This table comes from immunoSEQ multiplex PCR, and its TCRdb copy is limited to in-frame clones, with some not included. The table records 130,000 to 150,000 clones, about 93% of them present only once. Sample: peripheral blood, taken on day 0 of AZD1222 vaccination. The receptors shown here come from an adult in good health. The CDR3 runs from the conserved cysteine through the conserved F or W. The order of the fields is V gene, clone size, J gene, D gene, CDR3 protein, CDR3 DNA. A D gene is named only where the DNA matches it firmly. For some rows the clone size is stated as once, few or many, or as a class when expanded; others skip it.

v_gene: TRBV29-1
abundance: .
j_gene: TRBJ1-5
d_gene: .
CDR3aa: CSTRQNQPQHF
CDR3nt: TGCAGCACACGACAAAACCAGCCCCAGCATTTT

v_gene: TRBV5-1
abundance: .
j_gene: TRBJ1-1
d_gene: TRBD1
CDR3aa: CASSLVAGGGTEAFF
CDR3nt: TGCGCCAGCAGCTTGGTAGCAGGGGGAGGCACTGAAGCTTTCTTT

v_gene: TRBV18
abundance: .
j_gene: TRBJ2-5
d_gene: .
CDR3aa: CASSPGTGETQYF
CDR3nt: TGTGCCAGCTCACCCGGGACGGGGGAGACCCAGTACTTC

v_gene: TRBV4-2
abundance: .
j_gene: TRBJ2-1
d_gene: TRBD1
CDR3aa: CASSRAGTGDYNEQFF
CDR3nt: TGTGCCAGCAGCCGCGCCGGGACAGGGGATTACAATGAGCAGTTCTTC

v_gene: TRBV7-3
abundance: .
j_gene: TRBJ1-1
d_gene: .
CDR3aa: CASSLRGMNTEAFF
CDR3nt: TGTGCCAGCAGCTTAAGGGGCATGAACACTGAAGCTTTCTTT

v_gene: TRBV5-6
abundance: .
j_gene: TRBJ1-1
d_gene: TRBD1
CDR3aa: CASSLLATGMNTEAFF
CDR3nt: TGTGCCAGCAGCTTGCTGGCGACAGGGATGAACACTGAAGCTTTCTTT

v_gene: TRBV11-2
abundance: .
j_gene: TRBJ1-5
d_gene: TRBD1
CDR3aa: CASSQRTGEGQPQHF
CDR3nt: TGTGCCAGCAGCCAAAGGACAGGGGAGGGTCAGCCCCAGCATTTT

v_gene: TRBV11-2
abundance: few
j_gene: TRBJ1-2
d_gene: .
CDR3aa: CASSLGGGYTF
CDR3nt: TGTGCCAGCAGCTTAGGGGGAGGCTACACCTTC

v_gene: TRBV30
abundance: .
j_gene: TRBJ1-3
d_gene: .
CDR3aa: CAWSVRPSSGNTIYF
CDR3nt: TGTGCCTGGAGTGTACGGCCGAGCTCTGGAAACACCATATATTTT

v_gene: TRBV7-9
abundance: .
j_gene: TRBJ2-7
d_gene: .
CDR3aa: CASSFMDNRRHYF
CDR3nt: TGTGCCAGCAGCTTTATGGACAACAGAAGGCATTACTTC

v_gene: TRBV7-9
abundance: .
j_gene: TRBJ1-4
d_gene: .
CDR3aa: CASSLNGGFEKLFF
CDR3nt: TGTGCCAGCAGCCTCAACGGGGGGTTTGAAAAACTGTTTTTT

v_gene: TRBV11-2
abundance: .
j_gene: TRBJ1-1
d_gene: .
CDR3aa: CASSLGVRDEAFF
CDR3nt: TGTGCCAGCAGCTTAGGCGTACGGGATGAAGCTTTCTTT

v_gene: TRBV3-1/TRBV3-2
abundance: .
j_gene: TRBJ1-5
d_gene: TRBD1
CDR3aa: CASSRRQGSLEPQHF
CDR3nt: TGTGCCAGCAGCCGGAGACAGGGATCTTTGGAACCCCAGCATTTT

v_gene: TRBV28
abundance: .
j_gene: TRBJ1-1
d_gene: .
CDR3aa: CASILLRGNTEAFF
CDR3nt: TGTGCCAGCATCCTCCTACGCGGGAACACTGAAGCTTTCTTT

v_gene: TRBV5-1
abundance: .
j_gene: TRBJ2-7
d_gene: .
CDR3aa: CASSLGVGSEQYF
CDR3nt: TGCGCCAGCAGCTTGGGAGTGGGTTCCGAGCAGTACTTC

v_gene: TRBV12-3/TRBV12-4
abundance: once
j_gene: TRBJ1-6
d_gene: .
CDR3aa: CASRSFEGSPLHF
CDR3nt: TGTGCCAGCAGGTCCTTCGAGGGTTCACCCCTCCACTTT

v_gene: TRBV9
abundance: .
j_gene: TRBJ2-4
d_gene: .
CDR3aa: CASSAVASGTGVIQYF
CDR3nt: TGTGCCAGCAGCGCAGTAGCCTCCGGGACCGGCGTCATTCAGTACTTC

v_gene: TRBV3-1/TRBV3-2
abundance: .
j_gene: TRBJ1-2
d_gene: .
CDR3aa: CASSQGTQGYGYTF
CDR3nt: TGTGCCAGCAGCCAAGGGACGCAGGGGTATGGCTACACCTTC

v_gene: TRBV30
abundance: .
j_gene: TRBJ1-4
d_gene: .
CDR3aa: CAWSETTGPSTNEKLFF
CDR3nt: TGTGCCTGGAGTGAAACCACGGGGCCTTCAACTAATGAAAAACTGTTTTTT

v_gene: TRBV2
abundance: .
j_gene: TRBJ2-7
d_gene: .
CDR3aa: CASTLRAGADEQYF
CDR3nt: TGTGCCAGCACCCTGAGGGCAGGGGCCGACGAGCAGTACTTC

v_gene: TRBV27
abundance: .
j_gene: TRBJ1-2
d_gene: TRBD1
CDR3aa: CASSSYRQGGIGGYTF
CDR3nt: TGTGCCAGCAGTTCCTACCGACAGGGGGGAATAGGTGGCTACACCTTC

v_gene: TRBV29-1
abundance: .
j_gene: TRBJ2-1
d_gene: TRBD1
CDR3aa: CSVVGTVRNYNEQFF
CDR3nt: TGCAGCGTCGTTGGGACAGTCAGAAATTACAATGAGCAGTTCTTC

v_gene: TRBV2
abundance: .
j_gene: TRBJ2-2
d_gene: .
CDR3aa: CASSNRMGTGELFF
CDR3nt: TGTGCCAGCAGTAATAGAATGGGCACCGGGGAGCTGTTTTTT

v_gene: TRBV5-8
abundance: .
j_gene: TRBJ1-5
d_gene: .
CDR3aa: CASSLAVGRYSNQPQHF
CDR3nt: TGTGCCAGCAGCTTGGCCGTCGGCCGCTATAGCAATCAGCCCCAGCATTTT

v_gene: TRBV10-3
abundance: once
j_gene: TRBJ2-3
d_gene: .
CDR3aa: CAISDPGGRDTQYF
CDR3nt: TGTGCCATCAGTGACCCAGGGGGGCGGGATACGCAGTATTTT

v_gene: TRBV5-4
abundance: .
j_gene: TRBJ2-7
d_gene: .
CDR3aa: CASSLDRASYEQYF
CDR3nt: TGTGCCAGCAGCTTGGACAGGGCCTCGTACGAGCAGTACTTC

v_gene: TRBV5-1
abundance: .
j_gene: TRBJ2-5
d_gene: .
CDR3aa: CASSLGQGGETQYF
CDR3nt: TGCGCCAGCAGCTTGGGACAAGGAGGGGAGACCCAGTACTTC

v_gene: TRBV19
abundance: .
j_gene: TRBJ2-5
d_gene: TRBD2
CDR3aa: CASSISGDDQETQYF
CDR3nt: TGTGCCAGTAGTATTAGCGGGGACGACCAAGAGACCCAGTACTTC

v_gene: TRBV7-2
abundance: .
j_gene: TRBJ2-1
d_gene: TRBD2
CDR3aa: CASSFLADSYNEQFF
CDR3nt: TGTGCCAGCAGCTTTCTAGCGGACTCCTACAATGAGCAGTTCTTC

v_gene: TRBV2
abundance: .
j_gene: TRBJ2-7
d_gene: .
CDR3aa: CASLSGYEQYF
CDR3nt: TGTGCCAGCCTGAGTGGGTACGAGCAGTACTTC

v_gene: TRBV12-3/TRBV12-4
abundance: .
j_gene: TRBJ2-7
d_gene: TRBD1
CDR3aa: CASTPDRAKEQYF
CDR3nt: TGTGCCAGCACTCCGGACAGGGCTAAAGAGCAGTACTTC

v_gene: TRBV25-1
abundance: .
j_gene: TRBJ2-1
d_gene: .
CDR3aa: CASSEGGRGYNEQFF
CDR3nt: TGTGCCAGCAGTGAAGGGGGCAGGGGATACAATGAGCAGTTCTTC

v_gene: TRBV5-1
abundance: .
j_gene: TRBJ2-1
d_gene: TRBD2
CDR3aa: CASSSLLAGTNEQFF
CDR3nt: TGCGCCAGCAGCTCGCTACTAGCGGGAACTAATGAGCAGTTCTTC

v_gene: TRBV5-4
abundance: few
j_gene: TRBJ1-2
d_gene: TRBD1
CDR3aa: CASSPTGKIDGYTF
CDR3nt: TGTGCCAGCAGCCCGACAGGGAAAATCGATGGCTACACCTTC

v_gene: TRBV24-1
abundance: .
j_gene: TRBJ1-4
d_gene: TRBD1
CDR3aa: CATRSGTDLSGGKLFF
CDR3nt: TGTGCCACCAGATCCGGGACAGACTTATCTGGTGGAAAACTGTTTTTT

v_gene: TRBV6-5
abundance: .
j_gene: TRBJ2-5
d_gene: .
CDR3aa: CASGGGRGYAETQYF
CDR3nt: TGTGCCAGCGGAGGGGGGCGGGGGTACGCAGAGACCCAGTACTTC

v_gene: TRBV23-1
abundance: .
j_gene: TRBJ1-5
d_gene: .
CDR3aa: CASSHHNQPQHF
CDR3nt: TGCGCCAGCAGTCACCACAATCAGCCCCAGCATTTT

v_gene: TRBV6-5
abundance: .
j_gene: TRBJ2-1
d_gene: .
CDR3aa: CASSRQAEAYNEQFF
CDR3nt: TGTGCCAGCAGTAGACAGGCGGAGGCCTACAATGAGCAGTTCTTC

v_gene: TRBV29-1
abundance: .
j_gene: TRBJ2-7
d_gene: TRBD2
CDR3aa: CSVESSGGYEQYF
CDR3nt: TGCAGCGTTGAATCGAGCGGGGGATACGAGCAGTACTTC

v_gene: TRBV6-6
abundance: .
j_gene: TRBJ1-1
d_gene: .
CDR3aa: CASSNPGAQGATEAFF
CDR3nt: TGTGCCAGCAGTAACCCCGGGGCGCAAGGAGCCACTGAAGCTTTCTTT

v_gene: TRBV11-3
abundance: .
j_gene: TRBJ2-2
d_gene: .
CDR3aa: CASSLLAGTGELFF
CDR3nt: TGTGCCAGCAGCTTACTAGCCGGCACCGGGGAGCTGTTTTTT

v_gene: TRBV5-1
abundance: once
j_gene: TRBJ1-4
d_gene: .
CDR3aa: CASSLSPNANEKLFF
CDR3nt: TGCGCCAGCAGCTTGTCACCGAACGCTAATGAAAAACTGTTTTTT

v_gene: TRBV6-1
abundance: once
j_gene: TRBJ1-6
d_gene: .
CDR3aa: CASSEESSSYNSPLHF
CDR3nt: TGTGCCAGCAGTGAAGAAAGCAGCTCCTATAATTCACCCCTCCACTTT

v_gene: TRBV9
abundance: .
j_gene: TRBJ2-3
d_gene: TRBD2
CDR3aa: CASSRSRSGGARGTDTQYF
CDR3nt: TGTGCCAGCAGCCGATCCCGTAGCGGGGGGGCGAGGGGCACAGATACGCAGTATTTT

v_gene: TRBV19
abundance: .
j_gene: TRBJ2-7
d_gene: TRBD2
CDR3aa: CASTRSGTSPYEQYF
CDR3nt: TGTGCCAGTACCCGTTCCGGGACTAGCCCCTACGAGCAGTACTTC

v_gene: TRBV25-1
abundance: .
j_gene: TRBJ2-7
d_gene: .
CDR3aa: CASSADRNEQYF
CDR3nt: TGTGCCAGCAGTGCCGACAGGAACGAGCAGTACTTC

v_gene: TRBV9
abundance: once
j_gene: TRBJ1-2
d_gene: .
CDR3aa: CASSPRGGVSQYGYTF
CDR3nt: TGTGCCAGCAGCCCCCGGGGGGGTGTATCTCAGTATGGCTACACCTTC

v_gene: TRBV18
abundance: .
j_gene: TRBJ2-2
d_gene: .
CDR3aa: CASSPRLDRTGELFF
CDR3nt: TGTGCCAGCTCACCTCGACTAGACCGCACCGGGGAGCTGTTTTTT